This TCR beta chain was recorded in a study of blood T cell repertoires in COVID-19. Study as a whole: The United States, Italy and Spain supplied acute and convalescent COVID-19 samples. T cells, B-cell-depleted T cells, or PBMCs provided the cDNA or gDNA that served as material.

Allocation to cohorts depended on clinical history reported by the participants. Original processing methods: It was from reference gene primer amplification that nucleated cell counts were estimated. Here immunoSEQ multiplex PCR was the method, and the copy in TCRdb shows in-frame clones only, minus some. V, J and clone size are those of that table, while D and trimming were read from the DNA. The top ten hold under 7% of the sample, which has 120,000 to 150,000 clones, around 82% seen once. CDR1 and CDR2 (germline): SGHRS, YFSETQ. This CDR3 has 12 residues. Trimming took off 1 base at V and 7 bases at J, with 6 bases between the two ends.

The chain is built from TRBV5-1 and TRBJ2-1; no reliable D call. The receptor was isolated from a man aged 35 to 55 with acute COVID-19. The material sequenced was PBMCs or T cells enriched from blood (not recorded which). The CDR3 region has the DNA TGCGCCAGCAGCTTGATAGTAAATGAGCAGTTCTTC. It codes for CASSLIVNEQFF.